This TCR beta chain was sequenced during a study of T cell responses to AZD1222 COVID-19 vaccine. Findings of the study overall: Increased Spike-specific TCR breadth and depth were observed after two AZD1222 doses. Repertoires were collected only later (after the peak T cell response had occurred).

Recipients boosted at about 4 weeks or about 12 weeks are pooled. For this clone: The target antigen is unknown.

Sequenced by immunoSEQ multiplex PCR; TCRdb stores in-frame clones only, minus some. Of 73,000 or so clones in the sample, around 80% are singletons; the top ten hold 40% to 55%. The CDR3 runs 14 residues. V lost 5 bases, J lost 1 base, and 11 bases lay in between. Germline V gene data show CDR1 as LNHNV and CDR2 as YYDKDF (reference sequence). Sample: peripheral blood, taken 28 days after the second AZD1222 dose. The receptor comes from an adult who received the AZD1222 COVID-19 vaccine. The genes are TRBV15 and TRBJ1-1, with a weak D call TRBD1 (5 bases). The chain's CDR3 is CATSYGGSNTEAFF. The CDR3 nucleotides read TGTGCCACCAGCTATGGGGGATCGAACACTGAAGCTTTCTTT. The complete variable domain, with remaining parts taken from reference TRBV15 and TRBJ1-1, reads DAMVIQNPRYQVTQFGKPVTLSCSQTLNHNVMYWYQQKSSQAPKLLFHYYDKDFNNEADTPDNFQSRRPNTSFCFLDIRSPGLGDTAMYLCATSYGGSNTEAFFGQGTRLTVV.